A single sample is the source of the 28 T cell receptor beta chains below, sequenced in a study of breast tumors, draining lymph nodes, adjacent tissues. TCRdb reanalysed the multiplex PCR reads using MiXCR and keeps one entry per CDR3 protein. Of 200,000 to 250,000 distinct CDR3 sequences detected, around 35% appear once; the ten largest clones hold 3% to 4%. The lymph nodes were axillary draining lymph nodes from breast cancer patients. Material: axillary lymph node tissue. These receptor sequences come from a female donor with breast cancer. Some clones in this sample may be carry-over from other donors' samples.

The chain links TRBV19 to TRBJ1-6; no reliable D call. Deletions cut 3 bases from V and 0 bases from J, with 9 bases between. This CDR3 contains 16 residues. The germline V gene has CDR1 LNHDA and CDR2 SQIVND (reference sequence). The CDR3 DNA sequence: TGTGCCAGTAGTATTCGACGGAGCTCCTATAATTCACCCCTCCACTTT. Translating it yields CASSIRRSSYNSPLHF.

CDR3 bases: TGTGCCAGTAGTATCACTACCGGGACAGGAATCTACAATGAGCAGTTCTTC. This encodes CASSITTGTGIYNEQFF. J is TRBJ2-1 and V is TRBV19; 8 nucleotides agree with TRBD1. Trimming removed 3 bases from V and 3 bases from J; junction bases left unmatched: 10. Germline CDR1 is LNHDA and CDR2 is SQIVND (reference sequence). This CDR3 is built from 17 residues.

This clonotype was counted at least ten times. CDR3 loop: CASSESRGRDYGYTF. The CDR3 region has the DNA TGCGCCAGCAGTGAGTCCCGGGGCCGTGACTATGGCTACACCTTC. This sequence joins TRBV10-1 and TRBJ1-2; possible D gene TRBD1, 5 bases. Between the trimmed V and J ends, which lost 0 bases and 3 bases, there was a span of 11 bases. Germline-derived CDR1 and CDR2 are WNHNN and SYGVQD (reference sequence). CDR3 size: 15 residues.

The J gene is TRBJ2-3, the V gene TRBV6-2 or TRBV6-3, with a possible D match to TRBD2 (6 bases). This CDR3 is 14 amino acids long. V was cut by 6 bases and J by 2 bases, with 12 bases left in between. The germline gives CDR1 MNHEY, CDR2 SVGEGT. Written as DNA, the CDR3 is TGTGCCAGCAGGCGGGACTTGTCCACAGATACGCAGTATTTT. Translated: CASRRDLSTDTQYF.

The rearrangement links TRBV18 to TRBJ2-7, with 9 bases matching TRBD2. V lost 3 bases and J lost 4; bases outside the gene matches: 4. The CDR3 has 14 residues. Germline CDR1 reads KGHSH; CDR2 reads LQKENI. CDR3 sequence (DNA): TGTGCCAGCTCACCCTTAGCGGGAGTGTACGAGCAGTACTTC. Its protein product is CASSPLAGVYEQYF. Complete variable domain (other parts from reference TRBV18 and TRBJ2-7): NAGVMQNPRHLVRRRGQEARLRCSPMKGHSHVYWYRQLPEEGLKFMVYLQKENIIDESGMPKERFSAEFPKEGPSILRIQQVVRGDSAAYFCASSPLAGVYEQYFGPGTRLTVT.

In this sample, this clonotype turned up many times. This chain connects TRBV2 to TRBJ2-3, with 9 bases fitting TRBD2. The CDR3 contains 17 residues. Trimming cost V 7 bases and J 2 bases; bases outside gene matches: 13. Germline CDR1 is SNHLY and CDR2 is FYNNEI. The chain's CDR3 is CASMLAASGTSTDTQYF. The CDR3 bases are TGTGCCAGCATGTTAGCAGCTAGCGGGACCTCCACAGATACGCAGTATTTT.

This clonotype was observed a single time. The genes are TRBV7-9 and TRBJ2-7; 13 bases are a match to TRBD2. J lost 4 bases, V lost 2 bases, and 11 bases had no gene match. The CDR3 has 18 amino acids. From germline, CDR1 is SEHNR and CDR2 FQNEAQ (reference sequence). Here the CDR3 reads CASSLIRGGLAGPYEQYF. DNA of the CDR3: TGTGCCAGCAGCTTAATACGGGGGGGACTAGCGGGGCCGTACGAGCAGTACTTC.

The chain has TRBV20-1 and TRBJ1-1, with D possibly TRBD1 on 6 matching bases. The germline gives CDR1 DFQATT, CDR2 SNEGSKA (reference sequence). Trimming shortened V by 3 bases and J by 8 bases, and 7 bases separated the two germline ends. The CDR3 extends over 10 amino acids. CDR3 bases: TGCAGTGCTAGGAGGGGGGAAGCTTTCTTT. This codes for CSARRGEAFF.

Concerning this clonotype itself: Because the CDR3's place on the DNA is in doubt, the DNA is left out and the CDR3 is given as listed by TCRdb. This CDR3 reads CATSDSTSGRISEQYFGPGEKLFF. V usage is TRBV24-1 and J usage is TRBJ1-4. Both ends counted, the CDR3 spans 24 residues. Germline CDR1 reads KGHDR; CDR2 reads SFDVKD.

This clonotype was detected ten times or more. V gene TRBV18 combines with J gene TRBJ2-5, with 7 bases identical to TRBD1. V shed 5 bases, J shed 5 bases, and the junction held 14 bases outside the gene matches. The CDR3 spans 16 residues. Germline V gene sequence: CDR1 KGHSH, CDR2 LQKENI. The CDR3 bases are TGTGCCAGCTCATCGCTCCTTAAGACAGGGTACGAGACCCAGTACTTC. Its translation is CASSSLLKTGYETQYF.

This clonotype was seen repeatedly, ten times or more. The genes are TRBV7-8 and TRBJ2-7; perhaps TRBD2 as D (5 bases). Germline V gene sequence: CDR1 SGHVS, CDR2 FQNEAQ. V shed 0 bases and J shed 2 bases, with 17 bases lying between them. CDR3 size: 17 residues. This CDR3 is CASSLAGVPYRAYEQYF. CDR3 nucleotide sequence: TGTGCCAGCAGCTTAGCCGGGGTACCTTACCGAGCCTACGAGCAGTACTTC.

This clonotype was detected many times. The chain links TRBV5-1 to TRBJ2-3, with D unresolved. V shed 4 bases and J shed 2 bases, with 5 bases lying between them. The CDR3 has 12 amino acids. Germline V gene data show CDR1 as SGHRS and CDR2 as YFSETQ. As DNA, the CDR3 is TGCGCCAGCAGCCTTACCACAGATACGCAGTATTTT. It yields the protein CASSLTTDTQYF.

Here the CDR3 DNA reads TGCAGTGCTAGAGACATACGGCAGGGTAATGAAAAACTGTTTTTT. This translates into CSARDIRQGNEKLFF. The chain joins TRBV20-1 to TRBJ1-4; TRBD1 might be the D (5 bases). The length of the CDR3 is 15 residues. Germline V gives CDR1 DFQATT, CDR2 SNEGSKA (reference sequence). The germline V and J ends were trimmed by 0 bases and 4 bases, with 12 bases remaining between them.

This clonotype has only a few counts. Just one base apart from a much larger clone, this may be a read error. The chain links TRBV7-9 to TRBJ2-1, with TRBD2 matching over 13 bases. Germline loops: CDR1 SEHNR, CDR2 FQNEAQ (reference sequence). This CDR3 has 17 residues. CDR3: CASSSTSGGAGYSEQFF. For the CDR3, the DNA is TGTGCCAGCAGCTCCACTAGCGGGGGGGCCGGTTACAGTGAGCAGTTCTTC.

This clonotype was picked up a small number of times. The chain carries TRBV7-2 and TRBJ1-2; tentative D call: TRBD1 (5 bases). Germline V gene data show CDR1 as SGHTA and CDR2 as FQGNSA. This CDR3 is 15 amino acids long. V was pared by 1 base and J by 3 bases, with 12 bases between. As DNA, the CDR3 is TGTGCCAGCAGCTTAGTCGGGCGGGGGGACTATGGCTACACCTTC. Translated: CASSLVGRGDYGYTF.

This clonotype was observed a few times. This may be a read error, as it is one base from a much larger clone. The V call is TRBV4-2, the J call TRBJ1-2; 10 bases map to TRBD1. The CDR3 contains 10 residues. Per the germline V gene, CDR1 is LGHNA and CDR2 is YNFKEQ. Here the CDR3 reads CASSEGTGAF. CDR3 sequence (DNA): TGTGCCAGCAGCGAAGGGACAGGGGCCTTC.

The chain combines TRBV5-8 with TRBJ2-3; 12 bases are shared with TRBD2. J lost 2 bases, V lost 4 bases, and 8 bases had no gene match. Germline CDR1 is SGHTS and CDR2 is YDEGEE. This CDR3 has 17 amino acids. Here the CDR3 reads CASSRYLAGGDTDTQYF. In nucleotides, the CDR3 is TGTGCCAGCAGCCGTTACCTAGCGGGGGGGGACACAGATACGCAGTATTTT.

V and J are TRBV7-9 and TRBJ1-2, with D uncertain. Deletions cut 1 base from V and 4 bases from J, with 16 bases between. This CDR3 has 16 amino acids. The germline CDR1 and CDR2 sequences are SEHNR and FQNEAQ (reference sequence). CDR3 loop: CASSLVIGQRGYGYTF. In nucleotides, the CDR3 is TGTGCCAGCAGCTTAGTAATCGGCCAACGAGGCTATGGCTACACCTTC.

This clonotype was seen ten or more times. The chain is built from TRBV14 and TRBJ2-7; 7 bases fit TRBD1. This CDR3 contains 13 residues. The V gene end was trimmed by 7 bases and the J gene end by 6 bases; junction bases not matched to a gene: 9. The germline V gene encodes CDR1 SGHDN and CDR2 FVKESK. CDR3 loop: CASKKSTGFEQYF. The DNA for the CDR3 is TGTGCCAGCAAGAAATCGACAGGGTTCGAGCAGTACTTC.

To note about this clonotype: A read error may explain this, as a much larger clone is one base away. The chain carries TRBV11-2 and TRBJ1-5, with 9 bases aligning to TRBD1. The CDR3 totals 15 residues. From germline, CDR1 is SGHAT and CDR2 FQNNGV. This chain's CDR3 is CASSPGDREGQPQRF. The CDR3 DNA reads as TGTGCCAGCAGCCCAGGGGACAGGGAAGGTCAGCCCCAGCGTTTT.

This clonotype was seen only once. CDR3 DNA: TGTGCCAGCAGGGGAGGAATGGCGGGGGGACATAGCAATCAGCCCCAGCATTTT. This encodes CASRGGMAGGHSNQPQHF. The V and J genes are TRBV6-4 and TRBJ1-5, with a possible D match to TRBD1 (6 bases). The V end was cut by 6 bases, the J end by 0 bases, with 21 bases between. This CDR3 is 18 amino acids long. Germline-derived CDR1 and CDR2 are MRHNA and SNTAGT.

In its sample, this clonotype was seen many times. The J gene is TRBJ1-5, the V gene TRBV5-1; no definite D call. Trimming removed 0 bases from V and 4 bases from J, with 5 bases in between. The CDR3 is 13 amino acids. From germline, CDR1 is SGHRS and CDR2 YFSETQ. The CDR3 nucleotides are TGCGCCAGCAGCTTGGCCCCAAATCAGCCCCAGCATTTT. Protein product: CASSLAPNQPQHF.

This clonotype was observed many times. The chain couples TRBV7-9 to TRBJ2-1; D is perhaps TRBD2 (5 bases). CDR1 SEHNR and CDR2 FQNEAQ come from the germline V gene (reference sequence). This CDR3 is 12 amino acids long. V dropped 5 bases and J dropped 12 bases, with 14 bases sitting between them. The CDR3 spells CASSNGLPGQFF. The CDR3 DNA is TGTGCCAGCAGCAACGGACTCCCGGGGCAGTTCTTC.

This chain uses TRBV5-1 with TRBJ1-6; D is perhaps TRBD1 (5 bases). The CDR3 has 16 residues. In germline, CDR1 is SGHRS, CDR2 YFSETQ. The ends were cut back, 7 bases at V and 7 bases at J, with 21 bases in the middle. CDR3 in DNA: TGCGCCAGCGGCTCACTACCGGGACGGGAAAATTCACCCCTCCACTTT. Protein: CASGSLPGRENSPLHF.

This clonotype was observed at least ten times. This chain joins TRBV4-1 and TRBJ2-2; 7 bases align to TRBD1. Germline CDR1 and CDR2: MGHRA and YSYEKL. The CDR3 length is 15 residues. Trimming took 3 bases from V and 0 from J; bases not matched to a gene: 1. CDR3: CASSQDRSNTGELFF. The CDR3 bases are TGCGCCAGCAGCCAGGACAGGTCGAACACCGGGGAGCTGTTTTTT.

This chain links TRBV9 with TRBJ2-7, with TRBD1 identical over 7 bases. The CDR3 is 15 amino acids. Trimming took 5 bases from V and 2 from J; bases not matched to a gene: 10. The V gene's germline CDR1 is SGDLS and CDR2 YYNGEE. The CDR3 sequence is CASSRGTDFPYEQYF. DNA of the CDR3: TGTGCCAGCAGTCGAGGGACAGACTTTCCCTACGAGCAGTACTTC.

This clonotype has ten or more counts. The V gene is TRBV20-1, the J gene TRBJ2-1; D is possibly TRBD1 (6 bases). The germline V and J ends were trimmed by 4 bases and 9 bases, with 13 bases remaining between them. This CDR3 has 12 residues. The germline V gene encodes CDR1 DFQATT and CDR2 SNEGSKA (reference sequence). CDR3 DNA: TGCAGTGCTAAACAACAGGGCGTTGAGCAGTTCTTC. It specifies CSAKQQGVEQFF.

This clonotype has at least ten counts. The V call is TRBV4-2, the J call TRBJ2-2, with D possibly called TRBD1 or TRBD2 (6 bases each). V was shortened by 2 bases and J by 7 bases, with 20 bases between the two germline ends. The CDR3 spans 17 residues. Germline V gene data show CDR1 as LGHNA and CDR2 as YNFKEQ. CDR3 DNA sequence: TGTGCCAGCAGCCAAACCCTCCCCCCCGGGGGCAGCGGGGAGCTGTTTTTT. This sequence encodes CASSQTLPPGGSGELFF.